The present entry profiles one T cell receptor beta chain with its context. Germline lookup yields CDR1 SGHDT and CDR2 YYEEEE. This CDR3 is 16 amino acids long. J was trimmed by 6 bases and V by 5 bases; bases with no gene match: 15. This entry comes from a study of blood T cell repertoires in COVID-19. Study in general: COVID-19 samples, acute and convalescent, were from the United States, Italy and Spain.

In terms of age and location, participants ranged from roughly 18 to 89 years and lived in about two dozen US areas. Participant reports of clinical history set cohort assignment. In the source study's methods: Using reference gene primer amplification, nucleated cell counts were estimated. Libraries were prepared by immunoSEQ multiplex PCR; TCRdb keeps only in-frame clonotypes and omits some of them. The V and J calls and clone size come from that table; D and trimming were worked out from the DNA. The profile shows fewer than 350,000 clones, more than 75% of them singletons. Sequenced sample: PBMCs or T cells enriched from blood (not recorded which). The chain has TRBV5-6 and TRBJ1-1; 8 bases agree with TRBD1. The TCR was taken from a woman aged 55 to 70 in a cohort exposed to, infected with or recovered from COVID-19 (not recorded which). The CDR3 region is CASRSYPGGNSAEAFF. CDR3 nucleotides: TGTGCCAGCAGATCCTACCCAGGGGGCAACTCCGCTGAAGCTTTCTTT.